The rows below give T cell receptor beta chains drawn from one sample of a study of cytomegalovirus exposure and HLA in healthy donors. TCRdb's table, derived via immunoSEQ multiplex PCR, lists solely in-frame clones and lacks some. Its listing shows about 72,000 clones. Sequencing used PBMCs. All receptors come from a man in his forties in good health and CMV-seronegative. The CDR3 runs from the conserved cysteine through the conserved F or W. D genes are given only for firm matches. Only part of the rows carry a size: once, few, many, or a class if the clone is expanded.

clone_size	d_call	v_call	j_call	cdr3_aa	cdr3_nt
-	-	TRBV7-8	TRBJ1-4	CASSSDRRRKLFF	TGTGCCAGCAGCTCCGACAGGAGACGAAAACTGTTTTTT
-	-	TRBV7-9	TRBJ2-3	CASSGRYHASASTDTQYF	TGTGCCAGCAGCGGGAGATATCATGCCTCAGCTAGCACAGATACGCAGTATTTT
-	TRBD1	TRBV6-1	TRBJ2-3	CASMRTGFTDTQYF	TGTGCCAGTATGAGGACAGGGTTTACAGATACGCAGTATTTT
-	TRBD1	TRBV5-1	TRBJ2-1	CASSWRDRDYNEQFF	TGCGCCAGCAGCTGGAGGGACAGGGATTACAATGAGCAGTTCTTC
-	TRBD1	TRBV5-6	TRBJ1-2	CASSTGGGYTF	TGTGCCAGCAGCACAGGGGGCGGCTACACCTTC
-	-	TRBV6-5	TRBJ2-3	CASSYVEDSQDTQYF	TGTGCCAGCAGTTACGTGGAAGACTCTCAAGATACGCAGTATTTT
-	-	TRBV18	TRBJ2-7	CASSPPVRSSEQYF	TGTGCCAGCTCACCACCGGTCAGATCTTCCGAGCAGTACTTC
-	TRBD1	TRBV19	TRBJ2-7	CASSIMARQGAYEQYF	TGTGCCAGTAGTATAATGGCTCGACAGGGGGCCTACGAGCAGTACTTC
-	-	TRBV15	TRBJ2-2	CATSLELPGELFF	TGTGCCACCAGCTTAGAGCTTCCCGGGGAGCTGTTTTTT
-	-	TRBV30	TRBJ2-7	CAWSEQAYEQYF	TGTGCCTGGAGTGAACAGGCCTACGAGCAGTACTTC
-	TRBD1	TRBV7-9	TRBJ2-7	CASSPPGDSYEQYF	TGTGCCAGCAGCCCTCCCGGGGACAGCTACGAGCAGTACTTC
-	-	TRBV19	TRBJ2-7	CASSIAQDYEQYF	TGTGCCAGTAGTATAGCACAGGACTACGAGCAGTACTTC
-	TRBD1	TRBV19	TRBJ1-2	CASSRTGGDYGYTF	TGTGCCAGTAGTCGGACAGGGGGCGACTATGGCTACACCTTC
-	-	TRBV5-6	TRBJ1-1	CASSFTGTEAFF	TGTGCCAGCAGCTTCACGGGCACTGAAGCTTTCTTT
-	-	TRBV29-1	TRBJ2-7	CSVEAEGLGDEQYF	TGCAGCGTTGAAGCAGAGGGACTGGGGGACGAGCAGTACTTC
-	TRBD2	TRBV30	TRBJ2-1	CAWRPITSGGRGYNEQFF	TGTGCCTGGAGGCCTATCACTAGCGGGGGCCGGGGTTACAATGAGCAGTTCTTC
-	-	TRBV18	TRBJ1-2	CASSPGLDRDAYGYTF	TGTGCCAGCTCACCCGGCCTGGACAGAGACGCATATGGCTACACCTTC
-	TRBD1	TRBV2	TRBJ1-1	CATRQTGVTEAFF	TGTGCCACCCGACAGACAGGGGTCACTGAAGCTTTCTTT
-	-	TRBV4-1	TRBJ1-1	CASSTETHVTEAFF	TGCGCCAGCAGCACTGAGACTCATGTCACTGAAGCTTTCTTT
-	-	TRBV5-6	TRBJ2-5	CASSLTGTTQETQYF	TGTGCCAGCAGCTTAACCGGGACAACCCAAGAGACCCAGTACTTC
-	TRBD1	TRBV19	TRBJ2-2	CASSTPRQGGNTGELFF	TGTGCCAGTAGTACCCCCCGACAGGGGGGGAACACCGGGGAGCTGTTTTTT
-	TRBD2	TRBV11-1	TRBJ2-7	CASSYTGTSLSYEQYF	TGTGCCAGCAGCTATACCGGGACTAGCCTCTCCTACGAGCAGTACTTC
-	TRBD2	TRBV18	TRBJ2-5	CASSPGTSQETQYF	TGTGCCAGCTCACCAGGGACTAGTCAAGAGACCCAGTACTTC
-	TRBD1	TRBV5-8	TRBJ1-2	CASSLETGPYGYTF	TGTGCCAGCAGCTTGGAGACAGGGCCCTATGGCTACACCTTC
-	TRBD2	TRBV2	TRBJ2-1	CASRFSGSPSNEQFF	TGTGCCAGCAGATTCAGCGGGAGTCCTTCCAATGAGCAGTTCTTC
-	TRBD1	TRBV5-1	TRBJ1-1	CASSLTGESTEAFF	TGCGCCAGCAGCTTGACAGGGGAGAGCACTGAAGCTTTCTTT
-	TRBD1	TRBV6-5	TRBJ2-7	CASRYRDRSSYEQYF	TGTGCCAGCAGGTACCGGGACAGGAGCTCCTACGAGCAGTACTTC
-	TRBD1	TRBV5-4	TRBJ1-4	CASSLGGQGNEKLFF	TGTGCCAGCAGCCTGGGGGGACAGGGGAATGAAAAACTGTTTTTT
-	TRBD1	TRBV28	TRBJ1-2	CATQTGERNYGYTF	TGTGCCACTCAAACAGGGGAGAGAAACTATGGCTACACCTTC
medium-sized	-	TRBV7-9	TRBJ1-6	CASSLAPQGSSPLHF	TGTGCCAGCAGCTTAGCGCCCCAGGGATCATCACCCCTCCACTTT
-	-	TRBV30	TRBJ1-1	CAWTRVRGTEAFF	TGTGCCTGGACTAGAGTAAGGGGTACTGAAGCTTTCTTT
-	-	TRBV7-6	TRBJ2-7	CASSLGSRGGDYEQYF	TGTGCCAGCAGCTTAGGTTCGAGGGGGGGTGACTACGAGCAGTACTTC
-	-	TRBV11-3	TRBJ2-7	CASSFDGGRSYEQYF	TGTGCCAGCAGCTTTGACGGGGGGCGTTCCTACGAGCAGTACTTC
-	-	TRBV6-5	TRBJ1-3	CASSYGGLSGNTIYF	TGTGCCAGCAGTTACGGCGGACTCTCTGGAAACACCATATATTTT
-	TRBD1	TRBV5-6	TRBJ1-1	CASSLQRTGGTEAFF	TGTGCCAGCAGCTTGCAACGCACAGGGGGAACTGAAGCTTTCTTT
-	-	TRBV19	TRBJ1-2	CASSMGGGYGYTF	TGTGCCAGTAGTATGGGGGGTGGCTATGGCTACACCTTC
-	TRBD2	TRBV5-1	TRBJ2-7	CASSSQGLAESFYEQYF	TGCGCCAGCAGCTCCCAGGGACTAGCAGAGAGTTTCTACGAGCAGTACTTC
-	TRBD1	TRBV27	TRBJ2-7	CASSFRVRQGIPYEQYF	TGTGCCAGCAGTTTTCGGGTAAGACAGGGGATCCCCTACGAGCAGTACTTC
-	TRBD2	TRBV7-3	TRBJ2-2	CASSSGLARELFF	TGTGCCAGCAGCTCTGGACTAGCCAGGGAGCTGTTTTTT
-	-	TRBV6-1	TRBJ2-5	CASRIGQGGGETQYF	TGTGCCAGCAGAATCGGACAGGGCGGGGGAGAGACCCAGTACTTC
-	-	TRBV9	TRBJ2-2	CASSVGTATGELFF	TGTGCCAGCAGCGTAGGAACAGCCACCGGGGAGCTGTTTTTT
-	-	TRBV6-4	TRBJ1-1	CASSDSDRNTEAFF	TGTGCCAGCAGTGACTCTGACAGGAACACTGAAGCTTTCTTT
-	TRBD1	TRBV27	TRBJ1-1	CASSRQGAPEAFF	TGTGCCAGCAGTAGGCAGGGGGCCCCTGAAGCTTTCTTT
-	-	TRBV9	TRBJ1-3	CASSVGSVSGNTIYF	TGTGCCAGCAGCGTAGGGTCGGTTTCTGGAAACACCATATATTTT
-	-	TRBV4-1	TRBJ1-6	CASSRSFGESPLHF	TGCGCCAGCAGTCGAAGTTTTGGAGAATCACCCCTCCACTTT
-	-	TRBV7-9	TRBJ1-1	CASSPGRTIETEVAFF	TGTGCCAGCAGCCCCGGAAGGACCATCGAGACGGAGGTGGCTTTCTTT
-	-	TRBV7-6	TRBJ2-5	CASSFPSDQETQYF	TGTGCCAGCAGCTTCCCTAGCGATCAAGAGACCCAGTACTTC
-	TRBD1	TRBV19	TRBJ1-5	CASSMAGGISNQPQHF	TGTGCCAGTAGTATGGCAGGGGGCATTAGCAATCAGCCCCAGCATTTT
-	TRBD1	TRBV5-1	TRBJ1-1	CASARSGGMNTEAFF	TGCGCCAGCGCAAGGTCAGGGGGTATGAACACTGAAGCTTTCTTT
-	TRBD2	TRBV5-4	TRBJ2-5	CASSFGGGSWVETQYF	TGTGCCAGCAGCTTTGGCGGGGGGAGTTGGGTAGAGACCCAGTACTTC